This T cell receptor beta chain originates from a study of molecular identifiers for immune sequencing clone quantification. This clonotype was seen ten or more times. Its antigen is undetermined. In TCRdb, the PCR reads were re-called with MiXCR into one record per CDR3 protein. Of about 640,000 distinct CDR3 sequences detected, just under 20% appear once; the ten largest clones hold roughly 0.9%. CDR1 and CDR2 from the germline V gene are SGHKS and YYEKEE (reference sequence). The CDR3 runs to 17 residues. The trim removed 4 bases at V and 6 bases at J, leaving 15 bases unmatched. Findings of the study overall: A shared barcode on identical TCR molecules could lead to underestimated sizes for highly expanded clones.

This sequence joins TRBV5-5 and TRBJ1-5, with 8 positions matching TRBD1. Specimen: naive CD8+ T cells from blood, with Jurkat cell RNA spiked in. Subset reported: FACS-sorted CD8+CD4-CCR7+CD45RA+ naive T cells. The source of this sequence is a human donor in good health. Some libraries in this study had Jurkat cell RNA spiked in. This CDR3 is CASSPRQGTLAGQPQHF. CDR3 DNA: TGTGCCAGCAGCCCGAGACAGGGGACTTTAGCAGGTCAGCCCCAGCATTTT.